This TCR beta chain was captured in a study of blood T cell repertoires in COVID-19 (dated by TCRdb to between 2020 and 2021). With regard to the full study: Samples from collaborators originated in the United States, Italy and Spain and spanned both the acute and convalescent phases of COVID-19. The prospective study material was composed of cDNA or gDNA derived from T cells, B-cell-depleted T cells, or PBMCs. Subjects who had been exposed to COVID-19, were actively infected with it, or had recovered from it provided the deeply sampled blood TCRbeta repertoires that made up the dataset. A freely available public database, intended as a resource for researchers studying the immune response to SARS-CoV-2, is where the repertoires were released. Samples came from the ongoing ImmuneRACE study (first 160 participants) plus 1,254 subjects from 6 global collaborators. A de-identified subject ID, COVID-19 status, age in years and sex were almost always included in the sample metadata. Where available, HLA class I and class II types were obtained from metadata supplied by the sample provider rather than from assay-based typing. Findings and caveats that apply to the study as a whole: The quantity of clinical and demographic metadata differed by source and by participant and was supplied without curation.

Spanning cysteine to phenylalanine, the CDR3 consists of 13 amino acids. The retained sequence is limited to the CDR3, 39 bases, with the frame set at the first base. Based on the germline V gene, the CDR1 and CDR2 sequences are SGHRS and YFSETQ. V loses 0 bases of germline sequence and J loses 4 bases, and the interval between the two ends is 8 bases. Turning to this clone: What antigen it recognizes has not been identified. Qualities for individual bases were not recorded, and no much larger clone is one base off.

TCRbeta CDR3 regions were amplified from genomic DNA by means of the immunoSEQ Assay, a bias-controlled multiplex PCR. On the study's bioinformatics: Within the assay, amplification of reference gene primers was used to estimate how many nucleated cells each sample contained. To quantify the absolute abundance of each unique TCRbeta CDR3 rearrangement, sequence reads were collapsed and filtered. For each sample, productive Simpson clonality was calculated as the square root of Simpson's diversity index across productive rearrangements. The source is immuneACCESS, and TCRdb retained only in-frame sequences with V and J called. Part of the clones is not carried over; for the studies checked, unresolved V genes explain less than half of this, and the remainder is unexplained. The DNA was the basis for D and trimming; V, J and clone size are from that table. The sample profile shows over 200,000 clones; around four fifths of them were found once. The ten largest clones take up 15% to 20% of the sample.

The collaborating institutions used their own protocols to collect whole blood in K2EDTA tubes. Collaborator samples were shipped for TCRbeta analysis as frozen whole blood, isolated PBMCs, or DNA extracted from either sample type. Recombination joined TRBV5-1 with TRBJ2-7; the D gene identity is not certain. What was sequenced was peripheral blood. The clonotype comes from a woman aged 80 or over with active or convalescent COVID-19. CDR3 region: CASSLVADYEQYF. The nucleotide sequence is given as TGCGCCAGCAGCTTGGTGGCAGATTACGAGCAGTACTTC.